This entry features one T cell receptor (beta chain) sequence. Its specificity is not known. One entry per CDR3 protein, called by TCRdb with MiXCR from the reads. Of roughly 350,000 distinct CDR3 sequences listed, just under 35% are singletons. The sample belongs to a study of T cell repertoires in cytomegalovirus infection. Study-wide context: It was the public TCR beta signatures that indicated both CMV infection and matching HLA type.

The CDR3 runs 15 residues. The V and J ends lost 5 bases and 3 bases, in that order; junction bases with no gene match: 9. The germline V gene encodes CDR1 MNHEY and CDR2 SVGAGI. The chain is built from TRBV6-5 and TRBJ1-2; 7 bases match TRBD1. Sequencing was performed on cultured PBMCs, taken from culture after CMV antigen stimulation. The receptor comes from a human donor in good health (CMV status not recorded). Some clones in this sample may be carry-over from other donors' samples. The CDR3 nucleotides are TGTGCCAGCAGTAAACGACAGGGAGAACACTATGGCTACACCTTC. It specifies CASSKRQGEHYGYTF.